This section outlines one T cell receptor (beta chain) sequence together with its context. The source of the sample is a study of blood T cell repertoires in COVID-19. This CDR3 is 17 amino acids long. Germline CDR1 SNHLY, CDR2 FYNNEI. The V segment lost 7 bases and the J segment 8 bases; nucleotides outside the gene matches: 11. Method: immunoSEQ multiplex PCR; TCRdb's copy keeps in-frame clones and lacks some. The sample yields 130,000 or so clones, over 75% seen once. Specimen: peripheral blood. V and J are TRBV2 and TRBJ2-2, with 15 bases matching TRBD2. The TCR was taken from a man between 60 and 75 years old with acute or convalescent COVID-19. CDR3 bases: TGTGCCAGCATAGGCAGGGGGGGACTAGCGGGAGGTGGGGAGCTGTTTTTT. Translated: CASIGRGGLAGGGELFF.